Described below is a single T cell receptor beta chain sequence and its context. The antigen remains undetermined. This record comes from a study of cytomegalovirus exposure and HLA in healthy donors. Broader study findings: Subsequent analysis found a tendency for first-cohort TCR clusters to co-occur within the roughly 130 validation repertoires. In vitro testing confirmed three CMV-associated chains as specific for CMV antigens. Cytomegalovirus association was listed for under 200 TCR beta chains.

Clones were read by immunoSEQ multiplex PCR, and TCRdb kept only the in-frame ones, dropping some. This sample has about 280,000 clones; 85% to 90% occur once, and the top ten carry over 0.85%. This TCR was recovered from a woman aged 18-35 years in good health and CMV-seronegative. The sequencing input was PBMCs.

The CDR3 bases are TGTGCCAGTAGTAACCGGGACAGGGGTCTAGATTCTGGGGCCAACGTCCTGACTTTC. Translated: CASSNRDRGLDSGANVLTF. This chain links TRBV19 with TRBJ2-6; TRBD1 matches at 10 bases. Germline CDR1 reads LNHDA; CDR2 reads SQIVND (reference sequence). The CDR3 is 19 residues long. Trimming at V came to 4 bases and at J to 1 base, leaving 10 bases not matched to a gene. The full variable domain, rest sourced from reference TRBV19 and TRBJ2-6, is DGGITQSPKYLFRKEGQNVTLSCEQNLNHDAMYWYRQDPGQGLRLIYYSQIVNDFQKGDIAEGYSVSREKKESFPLTVTSAQKNPTAFYLCASSNRDRGLDSGANVLTFGAGSRLTVL.